These 30 T cell receptor beta chains were all obtained from the same sample, sequenced in a study of CD8 T cells in Susac syndrome. Reverse transcription of roughly 0.5 to 1 ug RNA was performed with random hexamers. TCRdb passed the immunoSEQ multiplex PCR reads through MiXCR, listing each CDR3 protein once. The sample includes over 130,000 distinct CDR3 sequences, roughly 95% of them seen just once. Sequencing was done on a sample of CD4+ T cells from PBMCs. The receptors derive from a human donor with multiple sclerosis.

V and J are TRBV27 and TRBJ1-6; TRBD1 is a possible D gene (6 bases). The germline CDR1 and CDR2 sequences are MNHEY and SMNVEV (reference sequence). The V end was cut by 2 bases, the J end by 6 bases, with 8 bases between. CDR3 length: 14 residues. The CDR3 bases are TGTGCCAGCAGTTTAACAGGGATTAATTCACCCCTCCACTTT. As protein: CASSLTGINSPLHF.

V usage is TRBV18 and J usage is TRBJ1-3; perhaps TRBD1 as D (6 bases). V was shortened by 3 bases and J by 0 bases, with 12 bases between the two germline ends. The CDR3 covers 16 residues. Germline values: CDR1 KGHSH, CDR2 LQKENI. CDR3 DNA sequence: TGTGCCAGCTCACCGTCGACAGGCCGCTCTGGAAACACCATATATTTT. Translation: CASSPSTGRSGNTIYF.

The rearrangement uses TRBV7-2 and TRBJ2-1; TRBD2 might be the D (6 bases). Per the germline V gene, CDR1 is SGHTA and CDR2 is FQGNSA. The CDR3 totals 13 residues. V lost 5 bases, J lost 9 bases, and 14 bases lay in between. In nucleotides, the CDR3 is TGTGCCAGCAGCCCCACCGTGCGGGGTGAGCAGTTCTTC. It translates to CASSPTVRGEQFF.

The V call is TRBV7-2, the J call TRBJ2-7; 10 bases are shared with TRBD2. Unmatched junction bases numbered 1, after V lost 4 bases and J lost 1 base. Looked up from germline, CDR1 is SGHTA and CDR2 is FQGNSA. The CDR3 consists of 14 residues. CDR3 sequence: CASSSSGGSYEQYF. CDR3 coding DNA: TGTGCCAGCAGCTCTAGCGGGGGTTCCTACGAGCAGTACTTC.

Written as DNA, the CDR3 is TGTGCCAGCAGCCTAGGAATTGGGCCCATCAATGAGCAGTTCTTC. It is translated as CASSLGIGPINEQFF. The gene calls are TRBV3-1 and TRBJ2-1; no reliable D call. Germline CDR1 LGHDT, CDR2 YNNKEL (reference sequence). The CDR3 spans 15 residues. With 4 bases removed from V and 6 bases from J, the gap between germline ends came to 16 bases.

The V call is TRBV19, the J call TRBJ2-1, with 13 bases that match TRBD2. The CDR3 totals 16 residues. J lost 5 bases, V lost 8 bases, and 9 bases had no gene match. Germline V gives CDR1 LNHDA, CDR2 SQIVND (reference sequence). CDR3: CASSKRGTSGNNEQFF. The DNA of the CDR3 is TGTGCCAGTTCAAAGCGCGGGACTAGCGGGAACAATGAGCAGTTCTTC.

This chain links TRBV24-1 with TRBJ1-2; D not resolved. CDR1 and CDR2 from the germline V gene are KGHDR and SFDVKD. V was trimmed by 4 bases and J by 3 bases, leaving 5 bases between them. This CDR3 contains 12 residues. The CDR3 DNA sequence: TGTGCCACCAGTGACAGTTACTATGGCTACACCTTC. Its protein product is CATSDSYYGYTF.

The gene calls are TRBV3-1 and TRBJ2-7; weak D call: TRBD1 (6 bases). The germline V gene encodes CDR1 LGHDT and CDR2 YNNKEL (reference sequence). The CDR3 sequence is 15 residues long. V was shortened by 2 bases and J by 1 base, with 12 bases between the two germline ends. The CDR3 loop is CASSQNRAISYEQYF. The CDR3 DNA reads as TGTGCCAGCAGCCAAAACAGGGCCATTTCCTACGAGCAGTACTTC.

CDR3 DNA sequence: TGTGCCAGCAGCTCCCGGGCTGAGGGGAATGAAAAACTGTTTTTT. Translated: CASSSRAEGNEKLFF. The gene calls are TRBV5-4 and TRBJ1-4; possible D gene TRBD1, 5 bases. The CDR3 covers 15 residues. Per the germline V gene, CDR1 is SGHNT and CDR2 is YYREEE (reference sequence). Trimming took off 3 bases at V and 5 bases at J, with 14 bases between the two ends.

The gene calls are TRBV9 and TRBJ2-3; 7 bases align to TRBD1. Trimming at V came to 2 bases and at J to 4 bases, leaving 7 bases not matched to a gene. CDR3 length equals 15 residues. Germline loops: CDR1 SGDLS, CDR2 YYNGEE. CDR3 residues: CASSVSQDRADTQYF. CDR3 sequence (DNA): TGTGCCAGCAGCGTCAGTCAAGACAGGGCAGATACGCAGTATTTT.

A single count supports this clonotype. The chain is built from TRBV27 and TRBJ1-5; 8 nucleotides match TRBD1. V lost 2 bases to trimming and J lost 5 bases; unmatched junction nucleotides: 5. CDR3 size: 15 residues. Germline loops: CDR1 MNHEY, CDR2 SMNVEV (reference sequence). This CDR3 is CASSLDRGPHQPQHF. The CDR3 nucleotides read TGTGCCAGCAGTTTAGACAGGGGCCCCCATCAGCCCCAGCATTTT.

This rearrangement joins TRBV7-9 to TRBJ2-1; 10 bases are a match to TRBD2. The CDR3 totals 15 residues. V dropped 8 bases and J dropped 1; count of bases not matched to a gene: 5. The V gene's germline CDR1 is SEHNR and CDR2 FQNEAQ (reference sequence). CDR3 DNA: TGTGCCAGCGGCCGACTAGCGGGTTCCTACAATGAGCAGTTCTTC. Translated: CASGRLAGSYNEQFF.

This clonotype came up once. The rearrangement joins TRBV20-1 to TRBJ2-2; either TRBD1 or TRBD2 may fit D (6 bases each). The CDR3 sequence is 15 residues long. Germline lookup yields CDR1 DFQATT and CDR2 SNEGSKA (reference sequence). V shed 0 bases and J shed 1 base, with 9 bases lying between them. The chain's CDR3 is CSARDGGRNTGELFF. The CDR3 DNA reads TGCAGTGCTAGAGATGGGGGGCGGAACACCGGGGAGCTGTTTTTT.

The gene calls are TRBV5-1 and TRBJ2-7; a possible D gene is TRBD2 (5 bases). Germline V gene lookup returns CDR1 SGHRS and CDR2 YFSETQ. Trimming removed 3 bases from V and 1 base from J, with 17 bases in between. The CDR3 length is 16 residues. DNA for the CDR3: TGCGCCAGCAGCTGGGGAGCGATTGCGGCTTCCTACGAGCAGTACTTC. Its protein product is CASSWGAIAASYEQYF.

V gene TRBV3-1 combines with J gene TRBJ1-5; D gene uncertain. The germline V gene encodes CDR1 LGHDT and CDR2 YNNKEL (reference sequence). This CDR3 comprises 15 residues. V gave up 0 bases and J gave up 3 bases, with 9 bases separating them. The CDR3 region is CASSQDRVPNQPQHF. CDR3 coding DNA: TGTGCCAGCAGCCAAGATCGCGTGCCCAATCAGCCCCAGCATTTT.

This sequence joins TRBV20-1 and TRBJ2-7; D not certain. CDR1 and CDR2 (germline): DFQATT, SNEGSKA (reference sequence). The V end was cut by 0 bases, the J end by 3 bases, with 9 bases between. The CDR3 runs to 13 residues. The CDR3 sequence: CSARDRPSYEQYF. DNA for the CDR3: TGCAGTGCTAGAGATCGGCCCAGCTACGAGCAGTACTTC.

This chain uses TRBV28 with TRBJ2-7; possible D gene TRBD2, 6 bases. The CDR3 extends over 13 amino acids. Per germline, CDR1 MDHEN and CDR2 SYDVKM. CDR3 DNA sequence: TGTGCTAAGATTATAGCGGATCACTACGAGCAGTACTTC. As protein: CAKIIADHYEQYF.

The chain employs TRBV3-1 and TRBJ2-7; no reliable D call. CDR3 length: 14 amino acids. Trimming shortened V by 2 bases and J by 5 bases, and 13 bases separated the two germline ends. Germline-derived CDR1 and CDR2 are LGHDT and YNNKEL (reference sequence). CDR3 protein: CASSQPFSSHEQYF. In DNA form, the CDR3 reads TGTGCCAGCAGCCAACCCTTTAGCAGCCACGAGCAGTACTTC.

The chain uses TRBV29-1 and TRBJ2-5; maybe TRBD1 (7 bases). The CDR3 is made up of 15 amino acids. V lost 7 bases, J lost 3 bases, and 21 bases lay in between. Germline loops: CDR1 SQVTM, CDR2 ANQGSEA. The CDR3 sequence: CSDLTRTGGKETQYF. The DNA for the CDR3 is TGCAGCGACCTAACCAGGACAGGAGGGAAAGAGACCCAGTACTTC. Full variable domain (rest looked up from reference TRBV29-1 and TRBJ2-5): SAVISQKPSRDICQRGTSLTIQCQVDSQVTMMFWYRQQPGQSLTLIATANQGSEATYESGFVIDKFPISRPNLTFSTLTVSNMSPEDSSIYLCSDLTRTGGKETQYFGPGTRLLVL.

The V gene is TRBV6-2 or TRBV6-3, the J gene TRBJ1-5, with a tentative D call TRBD1 (6 bases). From germline, CDR1 is MNHEY and CDR2 SVGEGT. The CDR3 spans 13 residues. The V gene lost 5 bases and the J gene lost 4 bases, with 9 bases spanning the gap. CDR3 in amino acids: CASSRTANQPQHF. The CDR3 coding sequence is TGTGCCAGCAGTCGGACAGCTAATCAGCCCCAGCATTTT.

This clonotype was recorded a few times. The chain is built from TRBV6-5 and TRBJ1-1, with 7 bases fitting TRBD1. This CDR3 comprises 14 residues. The germline gives CDR1 MNHEY, CDR2 SVGAGI. J lost 4 bases, V lost 5 bases, and 7 bases had no gene match. This CDR3 reads CASSPRQGGTEAFF. As DNA, the CDR3 is TGTGCCAGCAGTCCGAGACAGGGTGGCACTGAAGCTTTCTTT.

J is TRBJ1-1 and V is TRBV5-1; D unclear. This CDR3 has 17 residues. V was trimmed by 0 bases and J by 0 bases, leaving 15 bases between them. The V gene's germline CDR1 is SGHRS and CDR2 YFSETQ. This chain's CDR3 is CASSLDGRATMNTEAFF. The DNA for the CDR3 is TGCGCCAGCAGCTTGGACGGGCGGGCCACTATGAACACTGAAGCTTTCTTT.

This rearrangement joins TRBV20-1 to TRBJ2-5; D not certain. Germline values: CDR1 DFQATT, CDR2 SNEGSKA (reference sequence). V dropped 0 bases and J dropped 7 bases, with 3 bases sitting between them. CDR3 length: 10 amino acids. In DNA form, the CDR3 reads TGCAGTGCTAGAGAGGTGACCCAGTACTTC. As protein: CSAREVTQYF.

This clonotype was observed a handful of times. The J gene is TRBJ2-4, the V gene TRBV12-3 or TRBV12-4, with unresolved D. This CDR3 is 11 amino acids long. V lost 3 bases to trimming and J lost 5 bases, with 2 bases between them. The CDR3: CASSFENIQYF. For the CDR3, the DNA is TGTGCCAGCAGTTTTGAAAACATTCAGTACTTC.

This chain uses TRBV4-1 with TRBJ2-5; D is unresolved. Trimming left V 0 bases short and J 2 bases short, with 16 bases between. Germline CDR1 MGHRA, CDR2 YSYEKL. This CDR3 is 17 amino acids long. The CDR3 region is CASSQDPPRTIQETQYF. The CDR3 region has the DNA TGCGCCAGCAGCCAAGATCCCCCCAGGACGATACAAGAGACCCAGTACTTC.

This clonotype showed up just once. At one boundary the junction diverges from the germline segment, which might be a read error. The rearrangement links TRBV7-2 to TRBJ2-6, with 7 bases that match TRBD1. Germline CDR1 SGHTA, CDR2 FQGNSA. The length of the CDR3 is 18 residues. The DNA of the CDR3 is TGTGCCAGCAGACTCAGACAGGGCCCTTACTCTGGGGCCAACGTTCTGACTTTC. Its translation: CASRLRQGPYSGANVLTF.

The gene calls are TRBV24-1 and TRBJ2-5; possible D gene TRBD1, 6 bases. Germline V gene data show CDR1 as KGHDR and CDR2 as SFDVKD. The CDR3 totals 15 residues. Trimming cost V 4 bases and J 4 bases, with 15 bases left between them. Here the CDR3 reads CATSDPTGLGETQYF. The CDR3 DNA reads TGTGCCACCAGTGACCCAACAGGGTTGGGAGAGACCCAGTACTTC.

The CDR3 protein is CASSPTGGGEQYF. The CDR3 DNA follows: TGTGCCAGCAGCCCAACAGGGGGCGGGGAGCAGTACTTC. The chain employs TRBV7-7 and TRBJ2-7; 9 nucleotides agree with TRBD1. This CDR3 region has 13 residues. CDR1 and CDR2 (germline): SSHAT, FNYEAQ (reference sequence). After removal of 5 bases from V and 7 bases from J, the junction contained 6 bases not matched to a gene.

This chain uses TRBV11-2 with TRBJ1-6; 9 nucleotides agree with TRBD1. CDR1 is SGHAT and CDR2 is FQNNGV in the germline V gene. There are 14 residues in the CDR3. J gave up 10 bases and V 3 bases, and 4 bases lay outside the gene matches. CDR3: CASSLGTGHSPLHF. The DNA of the CDR3 is TGTGCCAGCAGCTTGGGGACAGGGCACTCACCCCTCCACTTT.

The chain joins TRBV20-1 to TRBJ2-5; 9 bases are shared with TRBD1. This CDR3 contains 14 residues. Losses at the gene ends were 3 bases for V and 7 bases for J; bases not matched to a gene: 9. The germline V gene has CDR1 DFQATT and CDR2 SNEGSKA (reference sequence). CDR3 sequence: CSASPTGGLRTQYF. Here the CDR3 DNA reads TGCAGTGCTAGTCCAACAGGGGGCTTACGGACCCAGTACTTC.